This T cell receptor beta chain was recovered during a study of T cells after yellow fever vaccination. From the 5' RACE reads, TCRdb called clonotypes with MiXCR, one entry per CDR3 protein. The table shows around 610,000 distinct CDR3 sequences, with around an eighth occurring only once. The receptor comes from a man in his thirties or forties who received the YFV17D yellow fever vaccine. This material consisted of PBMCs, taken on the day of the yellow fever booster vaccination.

CDR3 residues: CATSTGDPYEQYF. Written as DNA, the CDR3 is TGTGCCACCTCGACAGGGGACCCCTACGAGCAGTACTTC. The chain uses TRBV15 and TRBJ2-7; 8 bases align to TRBD1. V gave up 8 bases and J gave up 2 bases; unmatched junction bases: 5. This CDR3 region has 13 residues. The germline gives CDR1 LNHNV, CDR2 YYDKDF (reference sequence). The whole variable domain, remainder taken from reference TRBV15 and TRBJ2-7, is DAMVIQNPRYQVTQFGKPVTLSCSQTLNHNVMYWYQQKSSQAPKLLFHYYDKDFNNEADTPDNFQSRRPNTSFCFLDIRSPGLGDTAMYLCATSTGDPYEQYFGPGTRLTVT.